The rows below give T cell receptor beta chains drawn from one sample of a study of technical replicates of blood from several donors. Using immunoSEQ multiplex PCR, the repertoire was profiled, and TCRdb retains in-frame clones only, with some absent. This table has 66,000 or so clones, about 96% appearing once. The sequenced sample was T cells isolated from PBMCs. These receptors were collected from a human donor in good health. The CDR3 runs from the conserved cysteine through the conserved F or W. The order of the fields is J gene, clone size, V gene, D gene, CDR3 length, CDR3 protein, CDR3 DNA. A D gene is named only where the DNA matches it firmly. Clone size is stated in some rows and not others, as once, few, many or a class when expanded.

TRBJ2-1,NA,TRBV6-5,TRBD2,14,CASTAGVLGNEQFF,TGTGCCAGCACGGCGGGGGTTCTGGGGAATGAGCAGTTCTTC
TRBJ1-5,NA,TRBV2,NA,16,CASRKQGLKSNQPQHF,TGTGCCAGCAGGAAACAGGGTTTGAAAAGCAATCAGCCCCAGCATTTT
TRBJ1-1,NA,TRBV7-9,TRBD1,12,CASSLTGGQAFF,TGTGCCAGCAGCTTAACAGGGGGCCAAGCTTTCTTT
TRBJ1-2,NA,TRBV29-1,NA,12,CSVEGRDYGYTF,TGCAGCGTTGAGGGCAGGGACTATGGCTACACCTTC
TRBJ2-5,NA,TRBV13,TRBD2,13,CASGLAAQETQYF,TGTGCCAGCGGACTAGCGGCCCAAGAGACCCAGTACTTC
TRBJ2-7,once,TRBV28,TRBD2,16,CASSFNPSGEHYEQYF,TGTGCCAGCAGTTTTAACCCAAGCGGGGAACACTACGAGCAGTACTTC
TRBJ1-2,NA,TRBV5-1,NA,13,CASSPREGYGYTF,TGCGCCAGCAGCCCGAGGGAGGGTTACGGCTACACCTTC
TRBJ2-7,once,TRBV11-2,NA,13,CASSSGSGDEQYF,TGTGCCAGCAGCTCGGGTTCAGGGGACGAGCAGTACTTC
TRBJ2-5,NA,TRBV5-1,NA,14,CASSLAGQQETQYF,TGCGCCAGCAGCTTGGCCGGACAGCAAGAGACCCAGTACTTC
TRBJ1-2,NA,TRBV6-5,NA,12,CASWGRGYGYTF,TGTGCCAGCTGGGGGAGGGGATATGGCTACACCTTC
TRBJ2-5,once,TRBV7-2,TRBD2,18,CASSAPTVLAGAGETQYF,TGTGCCAGCAGCGCACCTACAGTATTAGCGGGGGCAGGGGAGACCCAGTACTTC
TRBJ2-1,NA,TRBV6-1,NA,16,CASSAPGEQGYNEQFF,TGTGCCAGCAGTGCGCCCGGGGAACAGGGATACAATGAGCAGTTCTTC
TRBJ2-1,NA,TRBV2,TRBD2,16,CASGSPVRDYYNEQFF,TGTGCCAGCGGATCTCCGGTCCGGGACTACTACAATGAGCAGTTCTTC
TRBJ2-7,NA,TRBV4-2,NA,14,CASSPGESGLEQYF,TGTGCCAGCAGCCCGGGGGAGAGCGGCCTTGAGCAGTACTTC
TRBJ2-1,NA,TRBV29-1,TRBD2,14,CSVPRTSGNNEQFF,TGCAGCGTTCCAAGGACTAGCGGTAACAATGAGCAGTTCTTC
TRBJ1-5,NA,TRBV29-1,TRBD1,15,CSVEVWDRGRQPQHF,TGCAGCGTTGAAGTTTGGGACAGGGGTCGCCAGCCCCAGCATTTT
TRBJ2-7,NA,TRBV6-1,NA,14,CASSSDYHPYEQYF,TGTGCCAGCAGTTCGGACTACCACCCCTACGAGCAGTACTTC
TRBJ2-2,NA,TRBV18,TRBD2,18,CASSPRTTSGILTGELFF,TGTGCCAGCTCACCAAGAACGACTAGCGGGATCCTTACAGGGGAGCTGTTTTTT
TRBJ1-1,NA,TRBV5-1,NA,15,CASNYGDTVNTEAFF,TGCGCCAGCAACTATGGGGACACAGTGAACACTGAAGCTTTCTTT
TRBJ2-7,NA,TRBV28,TRBD2,15,CASSPTRTSGPLGLF,TGTGCCAGCAGCCCTACCAGGACTAGCGGGCCCTTAGGACTCTTC
TRBJ1-4,NA,TRBV5-1,NA,14,CASSLQGTNEKLFF,TGCGCCAGCAGCCTACAGGGTACTAATGAAAAACTGTTTTTT
TRBJ1-2,NA,TRBV4-1,TRBD1,15,CASSQRDRGIYGYTF,TGCGCCAGCAGCCAGCGGGACAGGGGAATCTATGGCTACACCTTC
TRBJ2-7,NA,TRBV21-1,NA,15,CASSLGTGFDYEQYF,TGTGCCAGCAGCTTAGGGACAGGGTTCGACTACGAGCAGTACTTC
TRBJ2-3,NA,TRBV28,NA,14,CASSFVSSTDTQYF,TGTGCCAGCAGTTTTGTGTCTAGCACAGATACGCAGTATTTT
TRBJ2-7,NA,TRBV2,TRBD2,17,CASSEGGRLAGTYEQYF,TGTGCCAGCAGTGAGGGGGGGAGACTAGCGGGGACCTACGAGCAGTACTTC
TRBJ2-7,once,TRBV18,TRBD1,16,CASSPPTGVAGYEQYF,TGTGCCAGCTCACCACCGACAGGGGTGGCAGGTTACGAGCAGTACTTC
TRBJ1-2,NA,TRBV6-1,TRBD1,16,CASSGLRTGGNYGYTF,TGTGCCAGCAGTGGGCTGAGGACAGGGGGAAACTATGGCTACACCTTC
TRBJ2-3,NA,TRBV6-1,NA,17,CASSATLTWDSTDTQYF,TGTGCCAGCAGTGCCACCTTGACATGGGACTCCACAGATACGCAGTATTTT
TRBJ2-1,NA,TRBV11-2,NA,13,CASSLGLYNEQFF,TGTGCCAGCAGCTTAGGGCTGTACAATGAGCAGTTCTTC
TRBJ1-1,NA,TRBV14,NA,17,CASSQDFGGATHTEAFF,TGTGCCAGCAGCCAAGATTTCGGGGGGGCGACACACACTGAAGCTTTCTTT
TRBJ1-2,NA,TRBV28,TRBD1,12,CASRRQGYGYTF,TGTGCCAGCAGGCGACAGGGGTATGGCTACACCTTC
TRBJ1-5,NA,TRBV7-9,NA,15,CASSPGQVTNQPQHF,TGTGCCAGCAGCCCCGGACAAGTTACCAATCAGCCCCAGCATTTT
TRBJ2-1,NA,TRBV30,TRBD2,17,CAWSVPAGGPFNNEQFF,TGTGCCTGGAGTGTACCAGCGGGAGGCCCCTTTAACAATGAGCAGTTCTTC
TRBJ2-7,NA,TRBV6-6,NA,13,CASSLEVAYEQYF,TGTGCCAGCAGCTTAGAGGTGGCTTACGAGCAGTACTTC
TRBJ1-4,NA,TRBV5-6,TRBD1,11,CASSAGTELFF,TGTGCCAGCAGCGCCGGGACAGAACTGTTTTTT
TRBJ2-2,NA,TRBV28,TRBD2,17,CAHQDSGSGFYTGELFF,TGTGCCCACCAAGACAGCGGGAGTGGGTTTTACACCGGGGAGCTGTTTTTT
TRBJ2-5,NA,TRBV28,NA,13,CASSVSGLETQYF,TGTGCCAGCAGTGTTTCCGGGTTGGAGACCCAGTACTTC
TRBJ2-7,NA,TRBV19,TRBD2,14,CASREIAGIDEQYF,TGTGCCAGTAGGGAGATAGCGGGAATCGACGAGCAGTACTTC
TRBJ1-6,once,TRBV6-5,NA,13,CASRVNYGSPLHF,TGTGCCAGCAGAGTCAACTACGGTTCACCCCTCCACTTT
TRBJ2-7,NA,TRBV4-1,NA,13,CASSQLVSYEQYF,TGCGCCAGCAGCCAATTGGTTAGCTACGAGCAGTACTTC
TRBJ2-7,NA,TRBV29-1,TRBD1,16,CSVEAEGTVLSYEQYF,TGCAGCGTTGAAGCCGAAGGGACAGTCTTATCCTACGAGCAGTACTTC
TRBJ2-5,once,TRBV11-1,TRBD1,15,CASRDGQARGETQYF,TGTGCCAGCAGAGACGGACAGGCGAGAGGGGAGACCCAGTACTTC
TRBJ1-5,NA,TRBV9,NA,15,CASSPDAGPNRPQHF,TGTGCCAGCAGCCCCGACGCGGGCCCTAACCGGCCCCAGCATTTT
TRBJ2-7,NA,TRBV29-1,TRBD2,13,CSVWTRDSYEQYF,TGCAGCGTTTGGACTAGAGATTCATACGAGCAGTACTTC
TRBJ1-4,once,TRBV28,TRBD1,15,CASSRQGPSSEKLFF,TGTGCCAGCAGCAGACAGGGGCCGTCGTCAGAAAAACTGTTTTTT
TRBJ2-4,NA,TRBV4-2,TRBD2,17,CASSQELAGVAKNIQYF,TGTGCCAGCAGCCAAGAATTAGCGGGAGTAGCCAAAAACATTCAGTACTTC
TRBJ2-1,NA,TRBV14,NA,13,CASSQDWDLEQFF,TGTGCCAGCAGCCAAGATTGGGACTTAGAGCAGTTCTTC
TRBJ2-7,NA,TRBV2,TRBD2,15,CASSDRLAGAYEQYF,TGTGCCAGCAGTGATCGGCTAGCGGGAGCCTACGAGCAGTACTTC